Listed below are T cell receptor beta chains from one sample, sequenced in a study of control samples from healthy donors and cancer patients. Method: immunoSEQ multiplex PCR; TCRdb's copy keeps in-frame clones and lacks some. The sample shows 150,000 to 200,000 clones, approximately 90% of them seen only once. The sequenced sample consisted of blood. These receptor sequences come from a man aged 25 to 40 in good health. CDR3s include the opening cysteine and the closing phenylalanine or tryptophan. D genes are given only for firm matches. Clone size is given for some rows only: seen once, a few or many times, or a class if the clone is expanded.

cdr3_aa	cdr3_nt	d_call	j_call	v_call	clone_size
CASSPPGAGNTIYF	TGTGCCAGCTCACCGCCGGGTGCGGGAAACACCATATATTTT	.	TRBJ1-3	TRBV18	.
CASSLTNSGNTIYF	TGTGCCAGCAGCTTAACAAACTCTGGAAACACCATATATTTT	.	TRBJ1-3	TRBV11-2	.
CASSLPTGGGTYNEQFF	TGTGCCAGCAGCCTACCTACAGGGGGCGGGACCTACAATGAGCAGTTCTTC	TRBD1	TRBJ2-1	TRBV7-6	.
CASSPSFNYEQYF	TGTGCCAGCAGTCCTAGCTTTAACTACGAGCAGTACTTC	.	TRBJ2-7	TRBV3-1/TRBV3-2	.
CASSYSTRTGVEQYF	TGTGCCAGCAGTTACTCGACGCGGACAGGGGTCGAGCAGTACTTC	TRBD1	TRBJ2-7	TRBV6-5	.
CASSYRGGDTQYF	TGTGCCAGCAGTTACAGGGGGGGGGACACGCAGTATTTT	.	TRBJ2-3	TRBV6-5	.
CASSFPGTYGYTF	TGTGCCAGCAGTTTCCCGGGGACTTATGGCTACACCTTC	.	TRBJ1-2	TRBV5-4	.
CASSPNRGSNTEAFF	TGTGCCAGCTCACCTAATCGAGGGTCGAACACTGAAGCTTTCTTT	.	TRBJ1-1	TRBV18	.
CASRGTGQYEQYF	TGTGCCAGCAGAGGTACCGGACAGTACGAGCAGTACTTC	.	TRBJ2-7	TRBV2	.
CASRRQPQETQYF	TGTGCCAGCAGACGACAGCCACAAGAGACCCAGTACTTC	.	TRBJ2-5	TRBV2	.
CASSQGVDQPQHF	TGTGCCAGCAGCCAAGGGGTGGATCAGCCCCAGCATTTT	.	TRBJ1-5	TRBV3-1/TRBV3-2	few
CSARAGTEAFF	TGCAGTGCTAGGGCAGGGACTGAAGCTTTCTTT	.	TRBJ1-1	TRBV20-1	.
CASSLLAGEQYF	TGTGCCAGCAGTTTACTAGCGGGGGAGCAGTACTTC	TRBD2	TRBJ2-7	TRBV12-3/TRBV12-4	.
CATSGQPFTYNSPLHF	TGTGCCACTTCCGGACAGCCCTTCACCTATAATTCACCCCTCCACTTT	.	TRBJ1-6	TRBV11-2	.
CASSDQGAGGYGYTF	TGTGCCAGCAGTGATCAGGGAGCGGGGGGCTATGGCTACACCTTC	.	TRBJ1-2	TRBV2	.
CSVGGDRDREQYF	TGCAGCGTGGGGGGGGACAGGGACCGCGAGCAGTACTTC	TRBD1	TRBJ2-7	TRBV29-1	.
CSARDWTGQYF	TGCAGTGCTAGAGATTGGACGGGCCAGTACTTC	.	TRBJ2-5	TRBV20-1	.
CASSSQGTFLSDWTDTQYF	TGCGCCAGCAGCTCTCAAGGGACTTTTCTCTCCGATTGGACAGATACGCAGTATTTT	.	TRBJ2-3	TRBV5-1	once
CASSIQGLTEKLFF	TGTGCCAGCAGCATACAGGGGTTGACTGAAAAACTGTTTTTT	TRBD1	TRBJ1-4	TRBV25-1	once
CASSLPGLNNSPLHF	TGTGCCAGCAGCCTTCCGGGACTGAATAATTCACCCCTCCACTTT	.	TRBJ1-6	TRBV14	.
CAWSSVRTDTQYF	TGTGCCTGGAGTTCAGTGCGGACAGATACGCAGTATTTT	.	TRBJ2-3	TRBV30	many
CASKERGQLSYTF	TGTGCCAGTAAGGAGCGGGGCCAGCTATCCTACACCTTC	.	TRBJ1-2	TRBV19	few
CASSDGQGVSTGELFF	TGTGCCAGCAGTGACGGACAGGGAGTATCCACCGGGGAGCTGTTTTTT	TRBD1	TRBJ2-2	TRBV6-2/TRBV6-3	few
CASSLTGRNQPQHF	TGTGCCAGCAGTTTAACAGGGAGAAATCAGCCCCAGCATTTT	.	TRBJ1-5	TRBV27	.
CSASIAGAIYNEQFF	TGCAGTGCTAGTATAGCGGGGGCGATTTACAATGAGCAGTTCTTC	TRBD2	TRBJ2-1	TRBV20-1	.